The 26 T cell receptor beta chains reported below all come from one sample, sequenced in a study of T cell repertoires in cytomegalovirus infection (dated by TCRdb to between 2017 and 2020). Reads for this sample came from an Illumina HiSeq 1500. Using fastp trimming at Q25 and MiXCR clonotype assembly, TCRdb reanalyzed the public sequencing data and kept in-frame beta chains. A single entry per CDR3 protein holds the most common genes and DNA from its merged rows. The sample includes about 450,000 distinct CDR3 sequences, with around 32% observed a single time. Roughly an eighth of the sample goes to the ten largest clones. The source material was PBMCs. The receptors originated from a human donor in good health (CMV status not recorded). Some clones in this sample may be carry-over from other donors' samples.

V usage is TRBV2 and J usage is TRBJ2-3; D is unresolved. The CDR3 has 13 amino acids. CDR1 and CDR2 from the germline V gene are SNHLY and FYNNEI. The ends were cut back, 4 bases at V and 0 bases at J, with 5 bases in the middle. CDR3 sequence (DNA): TGTGCCAGCAGTGGTTTCAGCACAGATACGCAGTATTTT. It translates to CASSGFSTDTQYF.

The chain employs TRBV6-1 and TRBJ2-5; 11 bases line up with TRBD2. The J segment lost 3 bases and the V segment lost 5 bases, leaving 8 bases of the junction unmatched. This CDR3 contains 16 residues. In germline, CDR1 is MNHNS, CDR2 SASEGT. CDR3 DNA: TGTGCCAGCAGTAGCATAGCGGGGGGGCTCGAAGAGACCCAGTACTTC. Protein product: CASSSIAGGLEETQYF.

The count of this clonotype is one. The V and J genes are TRBV12-3 or TRBV12-4 and TRBJ1-1; D might be TRBD1 (5 bases). This CDR3 has 14 amino acids. V lost 5 bases and J 3 bases, leaving 13 bases between the germline ends. CDR3 nucleotide sequence: TGTGCCAGCAGTGTACGGGGCCTGGACACTGAAGCTTTCTTT. Residues: CASSVRGLDTEAFF.

This clonotype was seen ten or more times. The chain links TRBV7-8 to TRBJ1-1; D unresolved. Germline CDR1 is SGHVS and CDR2 is FQNEAQ. V dropped 4 bases and J dropped 8 bases, with 14 bases sitting between them. The CDR3 sequence is 13 residues long. CDR3 region: CASSSIWETEAFF. CDR3 nucleotide sequence: TGTGCCAGCAGCTCCATCTGGGAGACAGAAGCTTTCTTT.

At least ten counts were recorded for this clonotype. This chain joins TRBV7-9 and TRBJ2-5; D is unresolved. V was clipped by 1 base and J by 2 bases, with 8 bases between them. The CDR3 spans 14 residues. The germline gives CDR1 SEHNR, CDR2 FQNEAQ (reference sequence). The CDR3 protein is CASSLGAYQETQYF. CDR3 bases: TGTGCCAGCAGCTTAGGTGCCTATCAAGAGACCCAGTACTTC.

The rearrangement joins TRBV11-2 to TRBJ2-5; 11 bases agree with TRBD2. The J segment lost 5 bases and the V segment lost 8 bases, leaving 13 bases of the junction unmatched. Germline values: CDR1 SGHAT, CDR2 FQNNGV. CDR3 length equals 16 residues. CDR3 sequence reads: CASCQTSGVPGETQYF. CDR3 nucleotides: TGTGCCAGCTGCCAGACTAGCGGGGTTCCCGGGGAGACCCAGTACTTC.

The chain recombines TRBV7-6 with TRBJ2-2, with D unresolved. Germline V CDR1 and CDR2: SGHVS, FNYEAQ. Trimming took off 2 bases at V and 4 bases at J, with 8 bases between the two ends. The CDR3 length is 14 residues. CDR3 loop: CASSLFSVTGELFF. CDR3 nucleotide sequence: TGTGCCAGCAGCTTATTTTCCGTCACCGGGGAGCTGTTTTTT.

This clonotype was recorded at least ten times. The chain uses TRBV7-8 and TRBJ1-3, with D perhaps TRBD1 (5 bases). The CDR3 spans 17 residues. Germline V CDR1 and CDR2: SGHVS, FQNEAQ. Between the trimmed V and J ends, which lost 5 bases and 1 base, there was a span of 18 bases. The DNA for the CDR3 is TGTGCCAGCAGCCCGGGGCTCGGTCGCCTGTCTGGAAACACCATATATTTT. The encoded protein is CASSPGLGRLSGNTIYF.

This clonotype was detected a few times. The chain links TRBV4-2 to TRBJ1-4; TRBD1 agrees at 10 bases. Germline loops: CDR1 LGHNA, CDR2 YNFKEQ. The junction had 4 bases not matched to a gene; V was cut back by 0 bases and J by 12 bases. The CDR3 extends over 14 amino acids. For the CDR3, the DNA is TGTGCCAGCAGCCAAGACCATGGACAGGGGGAACTGTTTTTT. Its protein product is CASSQDHGQGELFF.

The chain combines TRBV6-5 with TRBJ2-1, with D perhaps TRBD1 (5 bases). CDR1 and CDR2 (germline): MNHEY, SVGAGI. This CDR3 is built from 13 residues. V dropped 5 bases and J dropped 9 bases, with 14 bases sitting between them. CDR3 sequence: CASSVQQGSEQFF. The CDR3 coding sequence is TGTGCCAGCAGTGTCCAGCAGGGTAGTGAGCAGTTCTTC.

The chain recombines TRBV7-6 with TRBJ2-1; no clear D gene. This CDR3 has 16 residues. V was pared by 2 bases and J by 1 base, with 12 bases between. Germline assignment: CDR1 SGHVS and CDR2 FNYEAQ. The CDR3: CASSLQSLRSYNEQFF. As DNA, the CDR3 is TGTGCCAGCAGCTTACAATCCCTTAGGTCCTACAATGAGCAGTTCTTC.

The rearrangement uses TRBV28 and TRBJ2-7, with 12 nucleotides matching TRBD2. From germline, CDR1 is MDHEN and CDR2 SYDVKM. The J segment lost 7 bases and the V segment lost 2 bases, leaving 3 bases of the junction unmatched. This CDR3 has 14 residues. This CDR3 reads CASSLGLAGREQYF. In DNA form, the CDR3 reads TGTGCCAGCAGTTTAGGACTAGCGGGAAGGGAGCAGTACTTC.

The rearrangement links TRBV11-2 to TRBJ1-6; perhaps TRBD1 as D (5 bases). Germline V gives CDR1 SGHAT, CDR2 FQNNGV. The CDR3 sequence is 18 residues long. Trimming pared 1 base from V and 10 bases from J, leaving 23 bases between. This CDR3 is CASSLASGTTTRGSPLHF. CDR3 in DNA: TGTGCCAGCAGCTTAGCGTCAGGGACGACCACCCGAGGATCACCCCTCCACTTT.

The V gene is TRBV20-1, the J gene TRBJ2-3, with unresolved D. This CDR3 has 15 residues. The V gene's germline CDR1 is DFQATT and CDR2 SNEGSKA (reference sequence). Between the trimmed V and J ends, which lost 2 bases and 0 bases, there was a span of 12 bases. The CDR3 protein is CSARNPESSTDTQYF. The CDR3 DNA is TGCAGTGCTAGAAATCCAGAATCGAGCACAGATACGCAGTATTTT.

V usage is TRBV11-2 and J usage is TRBJ2-3; the D is unclear. The length of the CDR3 is 15 residues. The V gene lost 6 bases and the J gene lost 2 bases, with 15 bases spanning the gap. Germline-derived CDR1 and CDR2 are SGHAT and FQNNGV. In nucleotides, the CDR3 is TGTGCCAGCAGGTCCGGACGTTCTATCACAGATACGCAGTATTTT. The encoded protein is CASRSGRSITDTQYF.

This clonotype was observed many times. V is TRBV7-8 and J is TRBJ2-7, with D maybe TRBD1 (5 bases). The CDR3 has 13 amino acids. Germline V gene lookup returns CDR1 SGHVS and CDR2 FQNEAQ. Trimming took off 4 bases at V and 3 bases at J, with 10 bases between the two ends. CDR3 protein: CASSSTEYYEQYF. The CDR3 nucleotides read TGTGCCAGCAGCTCGACAGAGTACTACGAGCAGTACTTC.

A few counts support this clonotype. The chain recombines TRBV28 with TRBJ1-5; D is possibly TRBD1 (6 bases). Germline lookup yields CDR1 MDHEN and CDR2 SYDVKM. The CDR3 has 19 amino acids. Trimming took off 3 bases at V and 0 bases at J, with 21 bases between the two ends. The CDR3 region has the DNA TGTGCCAGCAGTTTGACTCAGGGGAAGGGACTTCATAGCAATCAGCCCCAGCATTTT. It yields the protein CASSLTQGKGLHSNQPQHF.

The chain uses TRBV11-2 and TRBJ2-2, with D maybe TRBD1 (6 bases). V lost 1 base to trimming and J lost 5 bases, with 14 bases between them. The CDR3 is 16 residues long. The germline gives CDR1 SGHAT, CDR2 FQNNGV. CDR3 coding DNA: TGTGCCAGCAGCTTAGGGACAGAGGGCCGGACCGGGGAGCTGTTTTTT. This encodes CASSLGTEGRTGELFF. Full variable domain (missing parts from reference TRBV11-2 and TRBJ2-2): EAGVAQSPRYKIIEKRQSVAFWCNPISGHATLYWYQQILGQGPKLLIQFQNNGVVDDSQLPKDRFSAERLKGVDSTLKIQPAKLEDSAVYLCASSLGTEGRTGELFFGEGSRLTVL.

V is TRBV7-9 and J is TRBJ1-1; 8 bases fit TRBD1. The J segment lost 4 bases and the V segment lost 5 bases, leaving 9 bases of the junction unmatched. CDR3 length: 15 amino acids. The germline V gene encodes CDR1 SEHNR and CDR2 FQNEAQ (reference sequence). The CDR3 DNA sequence: TGTGCCAGCAGCCCCACGGCAGGGGGCGGCACTGAAGCTTTCTTT. Protein: CASSPTAGGGTEAFF.

In its sample, this clonotype was seen many times. The rearrangement links TRBV7-9 to TRBJ2-7; D perhaps matches TRBD2 (7 bases). V dropped 5 bases and J dropped 3 bases, with 17 bases sitting between them. Germline V CDR1 and CDR2: SEHNR, FQNEAQ (reference sequence). This CDR3 is built from 15 residues. The CDR3: CASSPPVGGLYEQYF. The CDR3 bases are TGTGCCAGCAGCCCCCCGGTGGGGGGGCTCTACGAGCAGTACTTC.

V gene TRBV5-4 combines with J gene TRBJ1-2; 7 positions agree with TRBD1. The junction had 4 bases not matched to a gene; V was cut back by 1 base and J by 4 bases. The CDR3 runs to 14 residues. Germline V gives CDR1 SGHNT, CDR2 YYREEE (reference sequence). The CDR3 region is CASSLRGHGYGYTF. The CDR3 nucleotides are TGTGCCAGCAGCTTGAGGGGGCACGGCTATGGCTACACCTTC. Filled out from reference TRBV5-4 and TRBJ1-2, the complete variable domain reads ETGVTQSPTHLIKTRGQQVTLRCSSQSGHNTVSWYQQALGQGPQFIFQYYREEENGRGNFPPRFSGLQFPNYSSELNVNALELDDSALYLCASSLRGHGYGYTFGSGTRLTVV.

The table lists this clonotype with a few counts. This sequence joins TRBV23-1 and TRBJ1-5, with a weak D call TRBD1 (6 bases). TRBV23-1 belongs to the ORF category, with a function that is uncertain. The CDR3 loop spans 16 amino acids. V was pared by 2 bases and J by 4 bases, with 15 bases between. The CDR3: CASSQGNRVWNQPQHF. The DNA for the CDR3 is TGCGCCAGCAGTCAAGGGAACAGGGTGTGGAATCAGCCCCAGCATTTT.

The chain combines TRBV2 with TRBJ1-1, with unresolved D. V lost 6 bases to trimming and J lost 1 base, with 15 bases between them. The CDR3 extends over 15 amino acids. The germline CDR1 and CDR2 sequences are SNHLY and FYNNEI. The CDR3 coding sequence is TGTGCCAGCAGGGCCCCCGGGCCCCGGAACACTGAAGCTTTCTTT. Protein product: CASRAPGPRNTEAFF.

This chain connects TRBV19 to TRBJ1-2; D uncertain. This CDR3 contains 16 residues. Germline V gives CDR1 LNHDA, CDR2 SQIVND (reference sequence). Trimming pared 7 bases from V and 1 base from J, leaving 19 bases between. The CDR3 is CASTPENTRRNYGYTF. CDR3 in DNA: TGTGCCAGTACCCCGGAGAATACCCGGCGTAACTATGGCTACACCTTC.

This clonotype was detected only a few times. J is TRBJ1-2 and V is TRBV2; D is uncertain. Trimming shortened V by 8 bases and J by 0 bases, and 10 bases separated the two germline ends. CDR3 length equals 13 residues. CDR1 and CDR2 (germline): SNHLY, FYNNEI. Here the CDR3 reads CASPPGTNYGYTF. Written as DNA, the CDR3 is TGTGCCAGCCCCCCCGGGACTAACTATGGCTACACCTTC.

This clonotype was seen a handful of times. This chain connects TRBV9 to TRBJ1-4; D is possibly TRBD1 (5 bases). The CDR3 consists of 16 residues. The V gene's germline CDR1 is SGDLS and CDR2 YYNGEE. Between the trimmed V and J ends, which lost 4 bases and 4 bases, there was a span of 17 bases. This chain's CDR3 is CASSSRQSIVNEKLFF. In DNA, the CDR3 is TGTGCCAGCAGCTCCCGACAGTCTATTGTTAATGAAAAACTGTTTTTT.